These 22 T cell receptor beta chains originate from one sample sequenced in a study of CD8 T cells in ankylosing spondylitis. TCRdb independently ran MiXCR on the 5' RACE reads; one entry per CDR3 protein. Found here are 150,000 to 200,000 distinct CDR3 sequences, over 10% of them singletons; the top ten hold more than 9.5%. Sequenced sample: blood, either unsorted or a sorted T cell fraction (not recorded which). The receptors originated from a female donor with ankylosing spondylitis or in good health (not recorded which).

This clonotype was seen many times. The chain uses TRBV4-3 and TRBJ1-5; 7 nucleotides line up with TRBD1. Trimming removed 4 bases from V and 1 base from J; junction bases left unmatched: 1. This CDR3 region has 14 residues. Germline V CDR1 and CDR2: LGHNA, YSLEER. The CDR3 region is CASSPGQSNQPQHF. CDR3 nucleotides: TGCGCCAGCAGCCCGGGACAGAGCAATCAGCCCCAGCATTTT.

The V call is TRBV20-1, the J call TRBJ2-5; TRBD2 agrees at 11 bases. The trim removed 7 bases at V and 5 bases at J, leaving 15 bases unmatched. The CDR3 has 16 residues. Per the germline V gene, CDR1 is DFQATT and CDR2 is SNEGSKA (reference sequence). CDR3 amino acids: CSVGSSGRGWAETQYF. The CDR3 DNA sequence: TGCAGTGTGGGGAGTAGCGGGAGGGGTTGGGCGGAGACCCAGTACTTC.

This clonotype came up many times. The V and J genes are TRBV12-3 or TRBV12-4 and TRBJ1-1; D is undetermined. The CDR3 is made up of 13 amino acids. Trimming left V 5 bases short and J 1 base short, with 8 bases between. CDR3 residues: CASSVLENTEAFF. The CDR3 DNA reads as TGTGCCAGCAGTGTCCTAGAGAACACTGAAGCTTTCTTT.

V usage is TRBV7-3 and J usage is TRBJ2-3; D not certain. This CDR3 region has 13 residues. From germline, CDR1 is SGHTA and CDR2 FQGTGA. Trimming shortened V by 1 base and J by 3 bases, and 5 bases separated the two germline ends. CDR3 bases: TGTGCCAGCAGCTTAAGGATGACAGATACGCAGTATTTT. Amino acid sequence: CASSLRMTDTQYF.

This clonotype was counted many times. The rearrangement links TRBV12-3 or TRBV12-4 to TRBJ2-1; TRBD1 agrees at 9 bases. The CDR3 is made up of 15 amino acids. V was clipped by 8 bases and J by 6 bases; unmatched bases: 11. The CDR3 protein is CASRHRGDRANEQFF. The CDR3 DNA sequence: TGTGCCAGCCGACACCGAGGGGACAGGGCCAATGAGCAGTTCTTC.

As regards this clonotype: This clone may be a read error of a much larger clone one base away. The CDR3 sequence is CSARKARVRLDEQFF. Here the CDR3 DNA reads TGCAGTGCGCGAAAAGCGAGAGTGAGGTTGGATGAGCAGTTCTTC. This chain links TRBV20-1 with TRBJ2-1; D ambiguous. The CDR3 consists of 15 residues. Trimming took 6 bases from V and 8 from J, leaving 23 bases between them. Germline lookup yields CDR1 DFQATT and CDR2 SNEGSKA (reference sequence).

This clonotype was observed a handful of times. The chain has TRBV7-3 and TRBJ2-1; TRBD2 matches at 8 bases. The CDR3 is 16 amino acids. Per the germline V gene, CDR1 is SGHTA and CDR2 is FQGTGA. With 0 bases clipped from V and 6 bases from J, the junction kept 7 bases outside the gene matches. The CDR3 is CASSLTPGLGGNEQFF. CDR3 DNA: TGTGCCAGCAGCTTAACTCCGGGACTAGGAGGCAATGAGCAGTTCTTC.

This clonotype was observed a handful of times. The V gene is TRBV20-1, the J gene TRBJ1-1, with 7 bases lining up with TRBD1. V lost 6 bases, J lost 11 bases, and 6 bases stayed unmatched. The CDR3 length is 10 residues. Germline CDR1 DFQATT, CDR2 SNEGSKA (reference sequence). CDR3: CSAHRGRAFF. The CDR3 DNA sequence: TGCAGTGCCCACAGGGGTCGGGCTTTCTTT.

In its sample, this clonotype was seen many times. This chain links TRBV5-6 with TRBJ2-3; TRBD2 matches at 13 bases. This CDR3 region has 17 residues. V lost 3 bases to trimming and J lost 3 bases; unmatched junction nucleotides: 7. Germline values: CDR1 SGHDT, CDR2 YYEEEE. The DNA of the CDR3 is TGTGCCAGCAGCTCTCCAGGACTAGCGGGAGAAACAGATACGCAGTATTTT. Protein product: CASSSPGLAGETDTQYF.

This clonotype was seen ten or more times. The chain has TRBV20-1 and TRBJ2-1, with D perhaps matching TRBD2 (6 bases). The CDR3 contains 15 residues. Between the trimmed V and J ends, which lost 5 bases and 0 bases, there was a span of 14 bases. The germline CDR1 and CDR2 sequences are DFQATT and SNEGSKA (reference sequence). In DNA, the CDR3 is TGCAGTGCTTCAATCGGAGGGAGCTCCTACAATGAGCAGTTCTTC. Translated, it gives CSASIGGSSYNEQFF.

This clonotype has a handful of counts. The V call is TRBV7-2, the J call TRBJ2-2; D not resolved. Looked up from germline, CDR1 is SGHTA and CDR2 is FQGNSA. The CDR3 is 13 residues long. Trimming cost V 1 base and J 7 bases, with 7 bases left between them. CDR3 nucleotides: TGTGCCAGCAGCTTAGGAAACGGCGGGGAGCTGTTTTTT. Translated, it gives CASSLGNGGELFF. The full variable domain, in which reference TRBV7-2 and TRBJ2-2 provide the parts outside the CDR3, is GAGVSQSPSNKVTEKGKDVELRCDPISGHTALYWYRQSLGQGLEFLIYFQGNSAPDKSGLPSDRFSAERTGGSVSTLTIQRTQQEDSAVYLCASSLGNGGELFFGEGSRLTVL.

This clonotype has only a few counts. This chain connects TRBV20-1 to TRBJ1-1, with D perhaps matching TRBD1 (6 bases). The CDR3 covers 14 residues. Per germline, CDR1 DFQATT and CDR2 SNEGSKA (reference sequence). Deletions cut 1 base from V and 3 bases from J, with 12 bases between. The DNA for the CDR3 is TGCAGTGCTAGAGGGGACGGGGGGCACACTGAAGCTTTCTTT. It encodes CSARGDGGHTEAFF.

This clonotype has a handful of counts. The chain links TRBV24-1 to TRBJ1-5; no definite D call. There are 14 residues in the CDR3. From germline, CDR1 is KGHDR and CDR2 SFDVKD. Trimming took off 4 bases at V and 5 bases at J, with 11 bases between the two ends. CDR3 in amino acids: CATSDSHSDQPQHF. The CDR3 coding sequence is TGTGCCACCAGTGACTCCCACAGCGATCAGCCCCAGCATTTT.

This chain joins TRBV5-6 and TRBJ2-3; the match to TRBD1 covers 8 bases. The CDR3 length is 17 residues. Trimming took 1 base from V and 5 from J; bases not matched to a gene: 12. Germline CDR1 SGHDT, CDR2 YYEEEE. For the CDR3, the DNA is TGTGCCAGCAGCTTGTATACGGCACAGGGGGTGGGAGATACGCAGTATTTT. This sequence encodes CASSLYTAQGVGDTQYF.

This clonotype was seen repeatedly, ten times or more. The rearrangement joins TRBV7-2 to TRBJ2-7; 10 nucleotides agree with TRBD2. CDR3 length: 16 amino acids. CDR1 SGHTA and CDR2 FQGNSA come from the germline V gene. The V and J ends lost 1 base and 6 bases, in that order; junction bases with no gene match: 9. CDR3 protein: CASSLVFPSGSSEQYF. The CDR3 nucleotides read TGTGCCAGCAGCTTAGTGTTCCCTAGCGGGAGTTCCGAGCAGTACTTC.

The chain combines TRBV5-5 with TRBJ2-7; no definite D call. The V gene lost 5 bases and the J gene lost 0 bases, with 18 bases spanning the gap. CDR3 size: 16 residues. Germline-derived CDR1 and CDR2 are SGHKS and YYEKEE (reference sequence). The CDR3 sequence: CASSSDRRLTSYEQYF. For the CDR3, the DNA is TGTGCCAGCAGTTCAGACCGACGGTTGACCTCCTACGAGCAGTACTTC.

This chain joins TRBV5-6 and TRBJ2-4; tentatively, D is TRBD1 or TRBD2 (5 bases each). Germline CDR1 reads SGHDT; CDR2 reads YYEEEE. V lost 0 bases to trimming and J lost 7 bases, with 20 bases between them. The CDR3 contains 17 residues. Here the CDR3 reads CASSLGDSGIRGNIQYF. The CDR3 DNA follows: TGTGCCAGCAGCTTGGGGGATTCCGGGATTAGGGGTAACATTCAGTACTTC. The whole variable domain, remainder taken from reference TRBV5-6 and TRBJ2-4, is DAGVTQSPTHLIKTRGQQVTLRCSPKSGHDTVSWYQQALGQGPQFIFQYYEEEERQRGNFPDRFSGHQFPNYSSELNVNALLLGDSALYLCASSLGDSGIRGNIQYFGAGTRLSVL.

This clonotype was counted at least ten times. The CDR3 DNA is TGTGCCAGCAGCACAGGGGTGCGAACCTACGAGCAGTACTTC. This codes for CASSTGVRTYEQYF. The chain has TRBV11-3 and TRBJ2-7, with 7 nucleotides matching TRBD1. The germline V gene encodes CDR1 SGHNT and CDR2 YENEEA. Germline trimming cut 5 bases from V and 2 bases from J; bases unmatched to any gene: 6. The CDR3 consists of 14 residues.

This clonotype has ten or more counts. The CDR3 loop reads CASRLTKTNEKLFF. In DNA form, the CDR3 reads TGTGCCAGCAGACTGACTAAAACTAATGAAAAACTGTTTTTT. The chain has TRBV28 and TRBJ1-4; D gene unclear. The V and J ends lost 6 bases and 1 base respectively, with 9 bases between them. This CDR3 comprises 14 residues. Per germline, CDR1 MDHEN and CDR2 SYDVKM.

This clonotype has a count of ten or more. The V and J genes are TRBV20-1 and TRBJ1-2; no definite D call. The CDR3 runs to 11 residues. V gave up 2 bases and J gave up 6 bases, with 7 bases separating them. CDR1 DFQATT and CDR2 SNEGSKA come from the germline V gene (reference sequence). Here the CDR3 reads CSARFGDGYTF. DNA of the CDR3: TGCAGTGCTAGATTTGGCGATGGCTACACCTTC.

This clonotype has ten or more counts. In DNA, the CDR3 is TGCAGTGCTAGAGACCCGACCGATGGACTAGCGGGACCCTCCTACGAGCAGTACTTC. Encoded protein: CSARDPTDGLAGPSYEQYF. V is TRBV20-1 and J is TRBJ2-7; 12 nucleotides line up with TRBD2. Germline CDR1 DFQATT, CDR2 SNEGSKA (reference sequence). The CDR3 is 19 amino acids. Trimming removed 0 bases from V and 0 bases from J; junction bases left unmatched: 12.

Many counts were recorded for this clonotype. The chain is built from TRBV12-3 or TRBV12-4 and TRBJ1-5; a possible D gene is TRBD1 (6 bases). The CDR3 loop spans 15 amino acids. Trimming left V 5 bases short and J 5 bases short, with 16 bases between. The CDR3 nucleotides are TGTGCCAGCAGTCCTATACAGGGAAAGGATCAGCCCCAGCATTTT. Translation gives CASSPIQGKDQPQHF.